This TCR beta chain was recovered during a study of cytomegalovirus exposure and HLA in healthy donors. Study-level background: Of the donors genotyped, approximately 410 in all, around 76% fell in the Caucasian-associated ancestry cluster. Study-level findings and limits: Later work found most CMV-associated TCR beta chains apparently HLA-restricted.

This CDR3 is 13 amino acids long. The V gene's germline CDR1 is SGHVS and CDR2 FNYEAQ. Deletions cut 3 bases from V and 7 bases from J, with 13 bases between. On this clone: Antigen unknown.

Both 60 Vbeta primers and 13 Jbeta primers went into the PCR. TCRdb's copy holds only in-frame clones and misses some; the assay was immunoSEQ multiplex PCR. The top ten hold approximately 1.7% of the sample, which has about 150,000 clones, 65% to 80% seen once. This sequence joins TRBV7-6 and TRBJ2-7; D possibly corresponds to TRBD1 (6 bases). This clonotype originated in a human donor in good health. Material: PBMCs. CDR3 nucleotides: TGTGCCAGCAGCTTTTTGGGGGCAAGGGAGCAGTACTTC. Its protein product is CASSFLGAREQYF.